This passage covers 23 T cell receptor beta chains from one sample sequenced in a study of T cell responses to AZD1222 COVID-19 vaccine. Data came from immunoSEQ multiplex PCR; TCRdb stores just in-frame clones and leaves some out. The repertoire includes 72,000 or so clones, about nine tenths of them detected once, and under 25% sits in the top ten. Sequences were derived from peripheral blood, sampled on day 0 of AZD1222 vaccination. These receptors originate from an adult in good health.

The rearrangement joins TRBV2 to TRBJ1-2; D unclear. The germline CDR1 and CDR2 sequences are SNHLY and FYNNEI. V shed 8 bases and J shed 9 bases, with 10 bases lying between them. The CDR3 has 10 residues. The CDR3 DNA is TGTGCCAGCGGTCAGACAAGCTACACCTTC. It translates to CASGQTSYTF. Together with reference TRBV2 and TRBJ1-2, the CDR3 gives the full variable domain: EPEVTQTPSHQVTQMGQEVILRCVPISNHLYFYWYRQILGQKVEFLVSFYNNEISEKSEIFDDQFSVERPDGSNFTLKIRSTKLEDSAMYFCASGQTSYTFGSGTRLTVV.

The chain joins TRBV11-2 to TRBJ1-3; D ambiguous. Trimming pared 1 base from V and 0 bases from J, leaving 4 bases between. In germline, CDR1 is SGHAT, CDR2 FQNNGV. The CDR3 contains 14 residues. Written as DNA, the CDR3 is TGTGCCAGCAGCTTAGGACGCTCTGGAAACACCATATATTTT. As protein: CASSLGRSGNTIYF.

The chain links TRBV27 to TRBJ1-4, with D perhaps matching TRBD1 (5 bases). CDR3 size: 14 residues. Germline values: CDR1 MNHEY, CDR2 SMNVEV (reference sequence). Trimming removed 6 bases from V and 9 bases from J, with 17 bases in between. DNA for the CDR3: TGTGCCAGCAGCCCCACGGGAGGGGTTCAAAAACTGTTTTTT. Residues: CASSPTGGVQKLFF.

The V gene is TRBV30, the J gene TRBJ1-1; no definite D call. The V end lost 4 bases, the J end lost 2 bases, and 11 bases lay between the germline ends. The length of the CDR3 is 13 residues. The germline CDR1 and CDR2 sequences are GTSNPN and SVGIG (reference sequence). The CDR3 sequence is CAWNTRKNTEAFF. The CDR3 region has the DNA TGTGCCTGGAACACCAGAAAAAACACTGAAGCTTTCTTT.

This clone was seen only a few times. The V gene is TRBV2, the J gene TRBJ2-3; D ambiguous. Trimming cost V 3 bases and J 5 bases, with 3 bases left between them. Germline CDR1 reads SNHLY; CDR2 reads FYNNEI. This CDR3 region has 11 residues. The CDR3 spells CASSEIDTQYF. CDR3 nucleotides: TGTGCCAGCAGTGAGATAGATACGCAGTATTTT.

This chain connects TRBV5-1 to TRBJ2-3; 11 bases fit TRBD2. CDR1 is SGHRS and CDR2 is YFSETQ in the germline V gene. The CDR3 is made up of 15 amino acids. V trimming: 5 bases; J trimming: 3 bases; junction bases outside the gene matches: 5. The CDR3 here is CASRTSGVVTDTQYF. In DNA form, the CDR3 reads TGCGCCAGCAGGACTAGCGGGGTAGTGACAGATACGCAGTATTTT.

This chain uses TRBV3-1 (or the pseudogene TRBV3-2) with TRBJ2-5; D is ambiguous. The CDR3 is made up of 13 amino acids. In germline, CDR1 is LGHDT, CDR2 YNNKEL (reference sequence). Trimming pared 0 bases from V and 7 bases from J, leaving 9 bases between. The CDR3 bases are TGTGCCAGCAGCCAAGATACTCGGTGGACCCAGTACTTC. Its protein is CASSQDTRWTQYF.

V gene TRBV28 combines with J gene TRBJ1-5; tentatively, D is TRBD1 (6 bases). Germline loops: CDR1 MDHEN, CDR2 SYDVKM. The CDR3 sequence is 22 residues long. V dropped 3 bases and J dropped 0 bases, with 30 bases sitting between them. The CDR3 loop is CASSLRTAAIDPIISSNQPQHF. The CDR3 DNA reads as TGTGCCAGCAGTTTGAGGACAGCCGCAATTGATCCTATCATCAGTAGCAATCAGCCCCAGCATTTT. The variable domain in full, with the rest retrieved from reference TRBV28 and TRBJ1-5, is DVKVTQSSRYLVKRTGEKVFLECVQDMDHENMFWYRQDPGLGLRLIYFSYDVKMKEKGDIPEGYSVSREKKERFSLILESASTNQTSMYLCASSLRTAAIDPIISSNQPQHFGDGTRLSIL.

J is TRBJ2-1 and V is TRBV24-1, with a tentative D call TRBD2 (7 bases). CDR1 KGHDR and CDR2 SFDVKD come from the germline V gene. The V and J ends lost 6 bases and 6 bases respectively, with 26 bases between them. The CDR3 runs 18 residues. The CDR3 sequence is CATSSSQGALAESNEQFF. CDR3 nucleotides: TGTGCCACCAGTTCCTCACAGGGTGCGCTAGCGGAAAGCAATGAGCAGTTCTTC.

The chain carries TRBV7-9 and TRBJ2-1, with TRBD2 identical over 11 bases. This CDR3 contains 16 residues. Per the germline V gene, CDR1 is SEHNR and CDR2 is FQNEAQ (reference sequence). The junction had 12 bases not matched to a gene; V was cut back by 6 bases and J by 8 bases. DNA of the CDR3: TGTGCCAGCAGAACGACCGGGACTAGCGGAGGCTATGAGCAGTTCTTC. It translates to CASRTTGTSGGYEQFF.

The CDR3: CSVGDGSNQPQHF. The CDR3 nucleotides are TGCAGCGTAGGTGACGGGAGCAATCAGCCCCAGCATTTT. V and J are TRBV29-1 and TRBJ1-5; D remains ambiguous. This CDR3 is built from 13 residues. Germline V gene sequence: CDR1 SQVTM, CDR2 ANQGSEA. The germline V and J ends were trimmed by 6 bases and 1 base, with 10 bases remaining between them.

Within the sample, this clone is medium-sized. The rearrangement links TRBV18 to TRBJ2-2; 7 bases line up with TRBD2. V was pared by 0 bases and J by 7 bases, with 2 bases of the junction left unmatched. Per germline, CDR1 KGHSH and CDR2 LQKENI. CDR3 length equals 14 residues. This chain's CDR3 is CASSPPGGNGELFF. In DNA form, the CDR3 reads TGTGCCAGCTCACCACCCGGGGGGAACGGGGAGCTGTTTTTT.

The genes are TRBV7-3 and TRBJ2-1; 10 nucleotides agree with TRBD2. Germline V CDR1 and CDR2: SGHTA, FQGTGA. This CDR3 spans 15 amino acids. With 4 bases clipped from V and 3 bases from J, the junction kept 3 bases outside the gene matches. The CDR3, as DNA: TGTGCCAGCAGCTCCTTAGCGGGAGGCTACAATGAGCAGTTCTTC. Translation gives CASSSLAGGYNEQFF.

The V call is TRBV19, the J call TRBJ2-3, with TRBD2 matching over 8 bases. CDR1 is LNHDA and CDR2 is SQIVND in the germline V gene (reference sequence). The CDR3 is made up of 13 amino acids. V lost 5 bases, J lost 4 bases, and 2 bases stayed unmatched. CDR3 sequence: CASSPGLADTQYF. CDR3 nucleotides: TGTGCCAGTAGTCCGGGACTAGCAGATACGCAGTATTTT.

This clone was seen once. V and J are TRBV7-9 and TRBJ2-2; D possibly corresponds to TRBD1 (6 bases). There are 15 residues in the CDR3. The V gene's germline CDR1 is SEHNR and CDR2 FQNEAQ (reference sequence). Between the trimmed V and J ends, which lost 8 bases and 1 base, there was a span of 14 bases. This CDR3 is CASRPGTRNTGELFF. The CDR3 bases are TGTGCCAGCCGGCCTGGGACAAGGAACACCGGGGAGCTGTTTTTT. Complete variable domain (other parts from reference TRBV7-9 and TRBJ2-2): DTGVSQNPRHKITKRGQNVTFRCDPISEHNRLYWYRQTLGQGPEFLTYFQNEAQLEKSRLLSDRFSAERPKGSFSTLEIQRTEQGDSAMYLCASRPGTRNTGELFFGEGSRLTVL.

Only one count was recorded for this clone. The genes are TRBV9 and TRBJ1-4; perhaps TRBD1 as D (5 bases). The CDR3 contains 13 residues. V gave up 0 bases and J gave up 14 bases, with 14 bases separating them. The germline CDR1 and CDR2 sequences are SGDLS and YYNGEE. The CDR3 DNA is TGTGCCAGCAGCGTAGGTGAGAGGACAAACCTGTTTTTT. This sequence encodes CASSVGERTNLFF. The full variable domain, rest sourced from reference TRBV9 and TRBJ1-4, is DSGVTQTPKHLITATGQRVTLRCSPRSGDLSVYWYQQSLDQGLQFLIQYYNGEERAKGNILERFSAQQFPDLHSELNLSSLELGDSALYFCASSVGERTNLFFGSGTQLSVL.

The chain links TRBV4-2 to TRBJ2-1, with 11 bases aligning to TRBD2. The J segment lost 5 bases and the V segment lost 2 bases, leaving 2 bases of the junction unmatched. Germline CDR1 is LGHNA and CDR2 is YNFKEQ. The CDR3 covers 15 residues. The CDR3 bases are TGTGCCAGCAGCCAATTGGGACTAGCGGACAATGAGCAGTTCTTC. Protein sequence: CASSQLGLADNEQFF.

The V call is TRBV6-5, the J call TRBJ2-1, with D possibly called TRBD1 or TRBD2 (5 bases each). This CDR3 spans 15 amino acids. The V gene lost 5 bases and the J gene lost 2 bases, with 13 bases spanning the gap. CDR1 is MNHEY, CDR2 SVGAGI, per germline. CDR3 protein: CASSNRDATYNEQFF. The CDR3 DNA follows: TGTGCCAGCAGTAACCGGGACGCGACCTACAATGAGCAGTTCTTC.

V gene TRBV6-6 combines with J gene TRBJ2-3; 8 nucleotides align to TRBD1. Germline CDR1 and CDR2: MNHNY and SVGAGI (reference sequence). V trimming: 2 bases; J trimming: 3 bases; junction bases outside the gene matches: 7. The CDR3 runs to 16 residues. DNA for the CDR3: TGTGCCAGCAGTTACGCGGCCGGGACAGGAACAGATACGCAGTATTTT. This gives the protein CASSYAAGTGTDTQYF.

This chain uses TRBV3-1 (or the pseudogene TRBV3-2) with TRBJ1-5; 7 bases align to TRBD1. The germline V gene encodes CDR1 LGHDT and CDR2 YNNKEL (reference sequence). CDR3 size: 13 residues. The ends lost 5 bases at V and 2 bases at J; junction bases unmatched: 0. CDR3 residues: CASSGQGNQPQHF. CDR3 bases: TGTGCCAGCAGCGGACAGGGCAATCAGCCCCAGCATTTT.

This chain joins TRBV2 and TRBJ1-3, with D possibly matching TRBD1 (5 bases). V was cut by 2 bases and J by 2 bases, with 10 bases left in between. Germline V gives CDR1 SNHLY, CDR2 FYNNEI. This CDR3 is built from 15 residues. DNA for the CDR3: TGTGCCAGCAGTGAATCCAGGGAAGCTGGAAACACCATATATTTT. Translating gives CASSESREAGNTIYF.

The rearrangement links TRBV6-5 to TRBJ2-7; tentatively, D is TRBD1 (6 bases). The germline gives CDR1 MNHEY, CDR2 SVGAGI. The V end was cut by 6 bases, the J end by 5 bases, with 8 bases between. This CDR3 is built from 11 residues. CDR3 sequence: CASRRGNEQYF. The CDR3 bases are TGTGCCAGCAGGAGGGGGAACGAGCAGTACTTC.

The J gene is TRBJ1-5, the V gene TRBV4-3, with 8 positions matching TRBD1. Germline lookup yields CDR1 LGHNA and CDR2 YSLEER. With 3 bases clipped from V and 7 bases from J, the junction kept 5 bases outside the gene matches. CDR3 length: 14 amino acids. CDR3 bases: TGCGCCAGCAGCCATGACAGGGGCGGGCAGCCCCAGCATTTT. It specifies CASSHDRGGQPQHF.